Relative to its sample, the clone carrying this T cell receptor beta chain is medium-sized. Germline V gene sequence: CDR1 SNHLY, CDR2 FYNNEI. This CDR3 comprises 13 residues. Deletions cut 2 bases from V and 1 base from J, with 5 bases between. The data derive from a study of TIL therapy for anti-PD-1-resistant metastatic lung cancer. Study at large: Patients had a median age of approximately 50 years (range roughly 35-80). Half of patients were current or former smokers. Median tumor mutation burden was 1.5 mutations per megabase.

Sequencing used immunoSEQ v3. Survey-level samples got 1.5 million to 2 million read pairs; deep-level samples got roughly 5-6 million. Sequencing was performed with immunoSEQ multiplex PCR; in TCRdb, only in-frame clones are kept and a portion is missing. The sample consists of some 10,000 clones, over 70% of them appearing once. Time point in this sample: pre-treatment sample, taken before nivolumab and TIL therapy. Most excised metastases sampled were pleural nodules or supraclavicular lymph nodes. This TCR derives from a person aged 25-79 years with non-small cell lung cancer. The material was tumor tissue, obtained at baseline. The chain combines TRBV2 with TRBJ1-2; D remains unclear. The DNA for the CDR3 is TGTGCCAGCAGTGAACTGTATAACTATGGCTACACCTTC. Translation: CASSELYNYGYTF.